The TCR beta chain described here comes from a study of identical twins. Study-wide results and limits: Cord blood's abundant beta clonotypes had fewer insertions, unlike memory repertoires.

The CDR3 covers 14 residues. In germline, CDR1 is SGHRS, CDR2 YFSETQ. This clonotype was counted only a few times. The antigen remains unidentified. One end of the junction is discordant with germline, which a read error may explain. TCRdb passed the 5' RACE reads through MiXCR, listing each CDR3 protein once. Among roughly 470,000 distinct CDR3 sequences listed, roughly 13% were seen once. The sample was also reused in another study, on yellow fever vaccine responses in identical twins.

The chain employs TRBV5-1 and TRBJ2-5; perhaps TRBD2 as D (5 bases). This receptor was taken from a woman aged 18-30 years in good health. Input material: CD4+ T cells sorted from blood. DNA of the CDR3: TGCGCCAACAGCTTGATGCGGGTCCAAGAGACCCAGTACTTC. Translated, it gives CANSLMRVQETQYF.